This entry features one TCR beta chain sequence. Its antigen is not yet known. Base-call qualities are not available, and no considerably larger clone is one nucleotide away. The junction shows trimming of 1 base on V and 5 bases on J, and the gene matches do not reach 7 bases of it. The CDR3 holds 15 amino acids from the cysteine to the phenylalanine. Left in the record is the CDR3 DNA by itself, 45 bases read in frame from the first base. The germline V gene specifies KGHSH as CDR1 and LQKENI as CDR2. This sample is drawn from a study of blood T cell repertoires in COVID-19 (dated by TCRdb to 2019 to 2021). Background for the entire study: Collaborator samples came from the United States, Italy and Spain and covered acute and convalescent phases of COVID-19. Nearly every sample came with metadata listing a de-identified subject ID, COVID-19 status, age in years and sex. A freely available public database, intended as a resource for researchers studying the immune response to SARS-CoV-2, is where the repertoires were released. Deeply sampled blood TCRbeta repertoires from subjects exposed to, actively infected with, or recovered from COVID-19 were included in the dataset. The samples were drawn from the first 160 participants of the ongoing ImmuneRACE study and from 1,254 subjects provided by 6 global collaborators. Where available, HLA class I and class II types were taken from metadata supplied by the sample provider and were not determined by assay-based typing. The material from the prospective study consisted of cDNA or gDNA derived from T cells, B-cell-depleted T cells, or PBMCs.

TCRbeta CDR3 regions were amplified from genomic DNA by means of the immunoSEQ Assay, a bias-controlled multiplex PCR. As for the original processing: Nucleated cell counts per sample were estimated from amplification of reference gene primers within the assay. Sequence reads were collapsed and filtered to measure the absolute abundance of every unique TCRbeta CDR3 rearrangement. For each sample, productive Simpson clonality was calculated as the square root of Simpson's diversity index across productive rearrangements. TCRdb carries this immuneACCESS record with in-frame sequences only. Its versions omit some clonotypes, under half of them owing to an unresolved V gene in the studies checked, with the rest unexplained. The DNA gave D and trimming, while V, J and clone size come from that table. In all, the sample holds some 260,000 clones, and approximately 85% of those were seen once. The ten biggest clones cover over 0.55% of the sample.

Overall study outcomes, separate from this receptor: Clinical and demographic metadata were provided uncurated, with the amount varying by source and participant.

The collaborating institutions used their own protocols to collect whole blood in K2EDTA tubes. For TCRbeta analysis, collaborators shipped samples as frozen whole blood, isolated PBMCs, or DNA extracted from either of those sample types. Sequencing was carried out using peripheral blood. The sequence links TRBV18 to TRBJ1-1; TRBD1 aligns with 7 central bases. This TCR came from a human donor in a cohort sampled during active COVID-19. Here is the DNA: TGTGCCAGCTCACCACGGTCCGACAGGGAGACTGAAGCTTTCTTT. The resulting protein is CASSPRSDRETEAFF.